This T cell receptor beta chain was observed in a study of blood T cell repertoires in COVID-19. Study in general: Samples of COVID-19 (acute and convalescent) were obtained from the United States, Italy and Spain. Sample material is recorded as cDNA or gDNA derived from T cells, B-cell-depleted T cells, or PBMCs.

Authors' processing steps: Amplification of reference gene primers provided the estimated nucleated cell counts. Assay used: immunoSEQ multiplex PCR; TCRdb lists only in-frame clones, some missing. The V and J calls and the clone size are those of that table, but D and trimming were determined from the DNA. The repertoire holds over 70,000 clones, with roughly 90% as singletons. Per the germline V gene, CDR1 is LGHNT and CDR2 is FRNRAP. J was trimmed by 4 bases and V by 4 bases; bases with no gene match: 7. This CDR3 comprises 15 residues. The sequenced sample was peripheral blood. The chain employs TRBV12-5 and TRBJ2-1, with TRBD1 matching 7 bases. This sequence was found in a human donor in a cohort sampled during active COVID-19. The CDR3 spells CASGWGTATYNEQFF. The DNA of the CDR3 is TGTGCTAGTGGTTGGGGGACAGCTACATACAATGAGCAGTTCTTC.